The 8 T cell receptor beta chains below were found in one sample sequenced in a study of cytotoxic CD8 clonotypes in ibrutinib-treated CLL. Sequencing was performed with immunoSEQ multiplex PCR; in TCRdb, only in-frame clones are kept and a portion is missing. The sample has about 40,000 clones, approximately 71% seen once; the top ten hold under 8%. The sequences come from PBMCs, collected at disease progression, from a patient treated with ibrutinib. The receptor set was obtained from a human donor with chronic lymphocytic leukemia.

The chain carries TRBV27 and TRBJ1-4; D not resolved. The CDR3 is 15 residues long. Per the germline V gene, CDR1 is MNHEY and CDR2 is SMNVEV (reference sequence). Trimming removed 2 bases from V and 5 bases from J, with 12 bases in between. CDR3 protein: CASSLTARQNEKLFF. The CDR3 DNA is TGTGCCAGCAGTTTAACGGCCCGGCAGAATGAAAAACTGTTTTTT.

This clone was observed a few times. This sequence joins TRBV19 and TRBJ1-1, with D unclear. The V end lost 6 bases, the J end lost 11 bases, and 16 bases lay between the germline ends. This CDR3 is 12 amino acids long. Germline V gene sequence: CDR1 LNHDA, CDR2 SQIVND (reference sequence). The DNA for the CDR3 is TGTGCCAGTAGCCTCCAGCCGGGTGCGGCTTTCTTT. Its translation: CASSLQPGAAFF.

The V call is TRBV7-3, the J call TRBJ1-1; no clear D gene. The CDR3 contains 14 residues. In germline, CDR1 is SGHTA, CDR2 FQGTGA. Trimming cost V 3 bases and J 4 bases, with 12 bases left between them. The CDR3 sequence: CASSFRAVGTEAFF. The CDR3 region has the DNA TGTGCCAGCAGCTTCCGGGCAGTCGGCACTGAAGCTTTCTTT.

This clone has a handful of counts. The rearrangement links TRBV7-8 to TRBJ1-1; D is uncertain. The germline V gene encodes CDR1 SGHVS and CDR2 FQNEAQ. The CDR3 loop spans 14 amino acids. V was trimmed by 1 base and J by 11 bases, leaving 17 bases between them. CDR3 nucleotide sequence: TGTGCCAGCAGCTTAGTACTCATAGGTAATGCGGCTTTCTTT. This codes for CASSLVLIGNAAFF.

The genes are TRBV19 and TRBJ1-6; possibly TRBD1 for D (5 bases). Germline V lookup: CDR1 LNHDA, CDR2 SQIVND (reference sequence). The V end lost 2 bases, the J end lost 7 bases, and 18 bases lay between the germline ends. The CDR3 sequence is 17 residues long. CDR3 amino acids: CASSITTTGTSNSPLHF. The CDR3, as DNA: TGTGCCAGTAGTATAACTACTACCGGGACGAGCAATTCACCCCTCCACTTT.

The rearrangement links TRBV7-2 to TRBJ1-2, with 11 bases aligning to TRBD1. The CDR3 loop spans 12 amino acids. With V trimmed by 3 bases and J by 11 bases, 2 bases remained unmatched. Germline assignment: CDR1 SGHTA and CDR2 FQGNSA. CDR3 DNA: TGTGCCAGCAGCTTCGGGACAGGGGGGTACACCTTC. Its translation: CASSFGTGGYTF.

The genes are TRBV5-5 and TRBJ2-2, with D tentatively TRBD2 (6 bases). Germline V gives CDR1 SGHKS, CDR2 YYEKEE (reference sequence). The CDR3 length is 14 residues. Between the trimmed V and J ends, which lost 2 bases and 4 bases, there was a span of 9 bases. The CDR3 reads CASSFGGGTGELFF. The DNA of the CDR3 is TGTGCCAGCAGCTTCGGGGGTGGCACCGGGGAGCTGTTTTTT.

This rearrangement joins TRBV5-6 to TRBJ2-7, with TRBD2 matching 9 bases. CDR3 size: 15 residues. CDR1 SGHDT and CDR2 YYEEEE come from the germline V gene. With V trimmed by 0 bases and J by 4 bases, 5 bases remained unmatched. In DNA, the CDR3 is TGTGCCAGCAGCTTGGCGGCTAGCGGGACGTACGAGCAGTACTTC. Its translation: CASSLAASGTYEQYF.